This TCR beta chain is from a study of identical twins (dated by TCRdb to 2016 to 2018). About the study as a whole: TCR alpha and beta repertoires from monozygotic twins, unrelated adults of various ages and cord blood were deep-sequenced to test whether fetal clonotypes persist. Replicate twin experiments were performed at different times using different library preparation protocols to rule out contamination.

Library method: 5' RACE. TCRdb shows the sequencer as Illumina HiSeq 2000. A universal primer binding site was added through template switching, and the final cDNA carried a unique molecular identifier so that TCR cDNA molecules could be counted accurately. First-strand cDNA for TCR alpha and beta chains was synthesized from specific primers in the conserved constant-segment region. To control for contamination, each cDNA library was double barcoded with a SMART-Mk sample barcode plus Illumina barcodes. TruSeq adapter sequences and Illumina sample barcodes were added in two successive PCR steps. Sequencing of the TCR alpha and beta cDNA libraries was done on the Illumina HiSeq platform using custom primers. In the original analysis: Raw reads were processed with MiGEC to extract unique molecular identifiers, and MiXCR was used to determine CDR3 positions. For each individual, recombination models were inferred using an EM algorithm with the repgenHMM and IGoR tools. Shared clonotype analysis was performed with the tcR package in R, normalizing sharing by the product of cloneset sizes. Out-of-frame nonproductive sequences were analyzed to study raw recombination free of thymic and clonal selection effects. The public reads were run again by TCRdb, first through fastp at Q25 and then through MiXCR, and only productive beta chains were kept. Every entry covers one CDR3 protein and lists the most common genes and DNA from its rows. The V and J calls shown here were made by TCRdb, not taken from the authors' results. The sample profile shows approximately 500,000 distinct CDR3 sequences; roughly 15% of them were found once. In total, the top ten clones hold about 0.4% of the sample.

Results the study describes overall, beyond this receptor: Fewer insertions were carried by abundant cord blood beta clonotypes, a similar but weaker trend appeared in young adult naive repertoires, and no such trend appeared in memory repertoires. Zero-insertion analyses could be partly confounded by invariant T cells such as MAIT and iNKT, though diverse VJ usage argued against such confounding for most clonotypes. A weaker excess of twin sharing was found in beta out-of-frame sequences because the signal-to-noise ratio was lowered by fewer shared sequences. Compared with coincidental sharing between unrelated individuals, out-of-frame TCR alpha sequences shared between twins had an excess of sequences with low generation probability. Because the same donors could not be followed over many years, conclusions were based on cross-sectional statistical analysis. In monozygotic twins, out-of-frame TCR alpha sharing was systematically underestimated by recombination models, although the models agreed with sharing between unrelated individuals.

The CDR3 runs 16 amino acids, cysteine and phenylalanine included. Left in the record is the CDR3 DNA by itself, 48 bases read in frame from the first base. CDR1 MNHEY and CDR2 SVGAGI are derived from the germline V gene. For this chain, trimming is 0 bases at the V end and 11 bases at the J end, and the number of junction bases without a gene match is 14. Every donor was a healthy Caucasian. Three pairs of female monozygotic twins, all aged about 18 to 29 years, made up the twin cohort. Positive isolation kits from Invitrogen were used to isolate CD4+ and CD8+ T cell populations. Turning to this clonotype: Its antigen specificity is not known. One base away there is no much larger clone; base qualities are not given.

The sample also formed part of further work on yellow fever vaccine responses in identical twins. The second publication reports: The authors reported that the T cell response to vaccination in identical twins appeared partly convergent and partly personalized. In identical twins, the study followed T cell clones that responded to the vaccine with precision.

The source of this sequence is a woman between 18 and 29 years old in good health. The sequencing sample was made of CD4+ T cells sorted from blood. This chain is built from TRBV6-5 and TRBJ1-1; a stretch of 8 junction bases matches TRBD1. The CDR3 sequence is CASSYSGTGARSNAFF. The nucleotides read TGTGCCAGCAGTTACTCGGGGACAGGAGCTCGGTCTAATGCTTTCTTT.